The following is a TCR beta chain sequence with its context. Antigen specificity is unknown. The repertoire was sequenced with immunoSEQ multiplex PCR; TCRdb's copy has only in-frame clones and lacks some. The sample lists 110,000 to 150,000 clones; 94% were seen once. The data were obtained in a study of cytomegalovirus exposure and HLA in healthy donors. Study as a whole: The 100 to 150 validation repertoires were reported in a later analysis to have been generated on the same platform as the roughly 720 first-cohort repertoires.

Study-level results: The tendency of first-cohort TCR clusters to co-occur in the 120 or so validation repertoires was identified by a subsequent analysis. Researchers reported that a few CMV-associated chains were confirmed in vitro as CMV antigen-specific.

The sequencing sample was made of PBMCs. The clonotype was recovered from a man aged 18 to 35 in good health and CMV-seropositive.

The CDR3 loop is CASTLGQGGYGYTF. DNA for the CDR3: TGCGCCAGCACATTGGGGCAGGGGGGATATGGCTACACCTTC. The chain joins TRBV5-1 to TRBJ1-2, with TRBD1 matching 7 bases. Trimming took 6 bases from V and 5 from J; bases not matched to a gene: 10. CDR3 length: 14 amino acids. Germline V gene data show CDR1 as SGHRS and CDR2 as YFSETQ.